The T cell receptor (beta chain) described here comes from a study of response to subunit inactivated influenza vaccine. Overall study findings and caveats: After each seasonal influenza vaccination, few new T cells are recruited, the authors suggested.

For this clonotype: Its target is not known.

TCRdb passed the RT-PCR reads through MiXCR, listing each CDR3 protein once. The table includes 700,000 to 800,000 distinct CDR3 sequences, roughly 18% detected once. Trimming stripped 4 bases from V and 7 bases from J, with 15 bases between. From germline, CDR1 is SGHKS and CDR2 YYEKEE (reference sequence). The CDR3 length is 14 residues. The receptor was isolated from a man aged 50 or older who received an inactivated influenza vaccine. Material: PBMCs from blood, obtained roughly 5 days after vaccination. The rearrangement links TRBV5-5 to TRBJ1-5, with a tentative D call TRBD1 (6 bases). The CDR3 loop reads CASSIVGAGQPQHF. In DNA form, the CDR3 reads TGTGCCAGCAGCATAGTGGGGGCGGGACAGCCCCAGCATTTT. The variable domain in full, completed from reference TRBV5-5 and TRBJ1-5, reads DAGVTQSPTHLIKTRGQQVTLRCSPISGHKSVSWYQQVLGQGPQFIFQYYEKEERGRGNFPDRFSARQFPNYSSELNVNALLLGDSALYLCASSIVGAGQPQHFGDGTRLSIL.